Shown below are 5 T cell receptor beta chains from a single sample sequenced in a study of PD-L1 blockade in urothelial cancer. Measured with immunoSEQ multiplex PCR; TCRdb has only the in-frame clones, and not every one. Of 35,000 to 45,000 clones listed, about 90% are singletons. Time point indicated: peripheral blood 6 weeks after treatment start. Sample: PBMCs, taken around atezolizumab (anti-PD-L1) treatment. The origin of the receptors is a man aged 65-85 years with urothelial cancer.

V and J are TRBV28 and TRBJ1-1; D possibly corresponds to TRBD1 (5 bases). The V end was cut by 9 bases, the J end by 10 bases, with 18 bases between. The CDR3 is 12 residues long. Germline assignment: CDR1 MDHEN and CDR2 SYDVKM. In nucleotides, the CDR3 is TGTGCCAGTATGACGGGGGGACGGTCAGCTTTCTTT. This codes for CASMTGGRSAFF.

V usage is TRBV9 and J usage is TRBJ1-3; TRBD1 matches at 7 bases. Losses at the gene ends were 0 bases for V and 0 bases for J; bases not matched to a gene: 3. Germline V gene sequence: CDR1 SGDLS, CDR2 YYNGEE. This CDR3 is 16 amino acids long. The CDR3 bases are TGTGCCAGCAGCGTAGGGCAGGGGGTCTCTGGAAACACCATATATTTT. It encodes CASSVGQGVSGNTIYF.

The J gene is TRBJ2-7, the V gene TRBV15; D is unresolved. The V end lost 1 base, the J end lost 6 bases, and 10 bases lay between the germline ends. In germline, CDR1 is LNHNV, CDR2 YYDKDF (reference sequence). This CDR3 contains 13 residues. The CDR3 DNA follows: TGTGCCACCAGCAGAGTGCGGTACTCCGAGCAGTACTTC. Translated, it gives CATSRVRYSEQYF.

CDR3 in amino acids: CASSHRASGSYEQYF. Here the CDR3 DNA reads TGTGCCAGTAGCCATAGGGCTAGCGGATCCTACGAGCAGTACTTC. V is TRBV19 and J is TRBJ2-7, with 7 bases that match TRBD2. Germline lookup yields CDR1 LNHDA and CDR2 SQIVND (reference sequence). The V gene end was trimmed by 6 bases and the J gene end by 1 base; junction bases not matched to a gene: 9. The CDR3 totals 15 residues.

This clone was observed once. The V call is TRBV25-1, the J call TRBJ2-5; the match to TRBD2 covers 8 bases. The CDR3 runs to 15 residues. Germline loops: CDR1 MGHDK, CDR2 SYGVNS. The trim removed 1 base at V and 5 bases at J, leaving 6 bases unmatched. CDR3 sequence reads: CASSEWRGAAETQYF. In DNA, the CDR3 is TGTGCCAGCAGTGAATGGCGGGGGGCCGCCGAGACCCAGTACTTC.